This record concerns one TCR beta chain sequence. Its antigen is undetermined. The data are from a study of metastatic and nonmetastatic thyroid tumors. Study summary: Repertoires from blood and tumor or nodule tissue of malignant and benign thyroid patients were compared. General study findings and limits: Within blood and tumor, benign nodules reportedly had significantly lower TCR beta diversity than malignant thyroid tumors did.

Authors' methods: Variation in CDR3 across clinicopathological groups served as the basis for constructing a distant-metastasis classifier in papillary thyroid cancer. TCRdb reassembled clones from the PCR reads with MiXCR. Clone size and V and J calls follow TCRdb, not the original study. The data hold about 31,000 clones, with roughly a fifth observed a single time. Thyroid surgery took place with no prior treatment in any patient. Germline CDR1 and CDR2: DFQATT and SNEGSKA (reference sequence). This CDR3 is 16 amino acids long. Trimming left V 0 bases short and J 0 bases short, with 14 bases between.

The V and J genes are TRBV20-1 and TRBJ2-5, with D perhaps TRBD1 or TRBD2 (6 bases each). Sequenced: blood. The sequence came from a female donor with papillary thyroid cancer or a benign thyroid nodule (not recorded which). Some clones in this sample may be carry-over from other donors' samples. CDR3 protein: CSARDAGGRDQETQYF. The DNA of the CDR3 is TGCAGTGCTAGAGATGCCGGGGGCCGTGACCAAGAGACCCAGTACTTC.